The present T cell receptor (beta chain) was sequenced within a study of response to subunit inactivated influenza vaccine. Regarding the study as a whole: Each seasonal influenza vaccination, the authors suggested, recruits few new T cells.

Comment on this clonotype: What it binds is unknown.

TCRdb reprocessed the RT-PCR reads via MiXCR and lists one record per CDR3 protein. This table has around 540,000 distinct CDR3 sequences, about 10% appearing once. V was clipped by 2 bases and J by 0 bases, with 12 bases between them. Germline lookup yields CDR1 SGHRS and CDR2 YFSETQ. The CDR3 totals 15 residues. This clonotype was sampled from a man over 45 who received an inactivated influenza vaccine. V is TRBV5-1 and J is TRBJ2-7; D is ambiguous. The starting material was PBMCs from blood, obtained on the day of vaccination. The CDR3 protein is CASSFGQLSSYEQYF. The CDR3 coding sequence is TGCGCCAGCAGCTTCGGGCAGCTAAGCTCCTACGAGCAGTACTTC.